These 2 T cell receptor beta chains originate from one sample sequenced in a study of blood T cell repertoires in COVID-19. The method was immunoSEQ multiplex PCR; TCRdb's version includes in-frame clones alone and lacks a portion of them. In the table there are around 80,000 clones, approximately 78% of which are singletons. The material sequenced was peripheral blood. Source of these receptors: a man in his 60s with acute or convalescent COVID-19.

The genes are TRBV28 and TRBJ2-7, with 7 bases that match TRBD1. Germline V gene data show CDR1 as MDHEN and CDR2 as SYDVKM. The trim removed 2 bases at V and 2 bases at J, leaving 12 bases unmatched. The CDR3 extends over 17 amino acids. CDR3 DNA: TGTGCCAGCAGTTTAGGTTCGGCGACAGGGATACCCTACGAGCAGTACTTC. It encodes CASSLGSATGIPYEQYF.

The chain uses TRBV7-9 and TRBJ1-2; D is unclear. Germline-derived CDR1 and CDR2 are SEHNR and FQNEAQ (reference sequence). Between the trimmed V and J ends, which lost 5 bases and 2 bases, there was a span of 9 bases. The CDR3 loop spans 13 amino acids. CDR3 in amino acids: CASSVLVNYGYTF. CDR3 sequence (DNA): TGTGCCAGCAGCGTCCTTGTCAACTATGGCTACACCTTC.